This T cell receptor beta chain was profiled in a study of control samples from healthy donors and cancer patients. Using immunoSEQ multiplex PCR, the repertoire was profiled, and TCRdb retains in-frame clones only, with some absent. Of about 81,000 clones in the sample, 94% were seen once. The germline V gene encodes CDR1 SNHLY and CDR2 FYNNEI. With 7 bases removed from V and 3 bases from J, the gap between germline ends came to 13 bases. CDR3 length: 13 residues. This receptor was identified in a woman aged 18-29 years in good health. The specimen was blood. The chain links TRBV2 to TRBJ2-7, with D perhaps being TRBD1 or TRBD2 (5 bases each). The CDR3 DNA reads TGTGCCAGCAATCGGGACGGAGTCTACGAGCAGTACTTC. Translated: CASNRDGVYEQYF.